This T cell receptor (beta chain) was captured by sequencing in a study of T cells in Graves' hyperthyroidism and ophthalmopathy (dated by TCRdb to the late 2010s). At the level of the whole study: Peripheral blood samples were taken at the time of initial diagnosis, prior to any treatment. A discovery cohort of approximately 97 patients, roughly 45 with Graves' ophthalmopathy and 57 with stable Graves' hyperthyroidism, was used to find distinguishing TCR V-J signatures. Prospective prediction of ophthalmopathy was tested in an independent validation cohort consisting of fewer than 20 hyperthyroidism patients and around 17 patients who later progressed to ophthalmopathy. The approximately 90 discovery patients were randomly split 7:3 into training and test sets. In six Graves' hyperthyroidism patients, the study also compared T-cell repertoires from thyroid tissue with T-cell repertoires from blood. Once sampling was done, hyperthyroidism patients were given methimazole at a starting dose of 30 mg daily, whereas ophthalmopathy patients were given high-dose intravenous methylprednisolone. The paper reports TCR Vbeta CDR3 sequencing of roughly 140 peripheral blood samples: over 40 ophthalmopathy, approximately 74 hyperthyroidism and around 17 progressor patients. What the work shows at the level of the full study, not this receptor alone: A 13 V-J signature model separated ophthalmopathy from stable hyperthyroidism, with approximately 87% sensitivity and 81.08% specificity in cross-validation and 80%/75% in testing. No statistical method was used to fix the sample size in advance, and group allocation was not hidden from the investigators. Most expanded thyroid clonotypes (frequency above 0.001) were also detected in blood, a finding suggesting that blood repertoires may reflect thyroid immune responses. In validation, the model predicted progression to ophthalmopathy a median of roughly 6.2 months before onset, with 65% to 71% sensitivity and around 76% specificity.

This clonotype was found many times. Its antigen remains undetermined. Nothing much larger sits one base from this clone, and base qualities are not available. Graves' hyperthyroidism was defined as stable when no progression to ophthalmopathy occurred over 18 months of follow-up. The hyperthyroidism patients were between 18 and 65 years old and newly diagnosed, with a disease duration of less than 2 months. Patients with uncontrolled infections, other autoimmune diseases, pregnancy or lactation were excluded. Diagnoses relied on clinical symptoms, serum thyroxine and TRAb, thyroid ultrasound and orbital computed tomography. PBMCs were isolated from 10 ml of fresh peripheral blood by Ficoll-Paque density gradient centrifugation. Trizol reagent was used to extract total RNA, and RNA quality was then checked on an Agilent 2100 Bioanalyzer. The TCR beta CDR3 regions were amplified from RNA transcripts. The first round of RT-PCR for the TCR CDR3 was performed with the HTBI primer set and the Qiagen OneStep RT-PCR kit. Libraries were constructed in a second round of multiplex PCR, after which size selection and purification were performed. The libraries were sequenced on an Illumina HiSeq2000 using paired-end 100 bp reads. In the paper's pipeline: SOAPnuke was used to process the raw data, with reads discarded if the reads contained adapters or uncalled bases, had a mean Phred below 15, or lacked an exact constant-primer or identifier match. High-quality paired reads were merged with COPE v1.2.5, and unique nucleotide sequences were defined as clonotypes. MiTCR v1.1 was used to align clonotypes to the IMGT TRBV, TRBD and TRBJ reference segments. The analysis was restricted to V-J combinations with a frequency above 0.0001, which together covered roughly 99% of the repertoires. The TCS score was defined as F50 (clonal expansion) divided by E x V (chaos), with BLOSUM62-based TCRdist calculated between CDR3 peptides within each V-J. Welch's t-statistics and random forest reduced some 510 V-J features to 13, which were used in a naive Bayes classifier (R e1071). TCRdb reprocessed the public reads (quality trimming at Q25 with fastp, clone calling with MiXCR) and kept in-frame beta chains. Each CDR3 protein gets just one entry, which takes the most common genes and DNA from the rows behind it. TCRdb, not the original authors, processed these V and J calls. Recorded for this sample are about 480,000 distinct CDR3 sequences; approximately 15% of them occurred a single time. Less than 20% of the sample is held by the ten biggest clonotypes.

The receptor's source is a woman aged 18-29 years with Graves' hyperthyroidism. Sequenced: blood.

The bases read TGTGCCAGCAGCTTAGCGGACACCTCCTACAATGAGCAGTTCTTC. Its product reads: CASSLADTSYNEQFF. Recombination joined TRBV7-8 with TRBJ2-1, with a weak D call of TRBD1 (5 bases match). The germline V gene sets CDR1 to SGHVS and CDR2 to FQNEAQ. Trimming takes 0 bases from V and 0 bases from J, and the germline ends sit 6 bases apart. The CDR3 runs 15 amino acids, cysteine and phenylalanine included. Only the CDR3 part of the read is kept: 45 bases, read in frame from the first base.